A selection of T cell receptor beta chains follows, all from one sample in a study of beta chain features in type 1 diabetes. Method: immunoSEQ multiplex PCR; TCRdb's copy keeps in-frame clones and lacks some. Here the sample spans roughly 40,000 clones, approximately 50% being singletons. The material sequenced was central memory CD4+ T cells from blood. Receptor source: a woman under 30 in good health. The CDR3 runs from the conserved cysteine through the conserved F or W. Fields, in order: J gene, D gene, V gene, clone size, CDR3 protein, CDR3 DNA. The D gene is left open where the match is weak. Expanded clones get a size class; other rows say once, few or many, or leave the size out.

j_call: TRBJ2-7
d_call: TRBD2
v_call: TRBV29-1
clone_size: few
cdr3_aa: CSVVGLAGTYEQYF
cdr3_nt: TGCAGCGTTGTGGGACTAGCGGGTACCTACGAGCAGTACTTC

j_call: TRBJ1-1
d_call: TRBD1
v_call: TRBV6-5
clone_size: few
cdr3_aa: CASSYWGDRESIF
cdr3_nt: TGTGCCAGCAGTTACTGGGGGGACAGGGAGAGTATCTTT

j_call: TRBJ1-2
d_call: NA
v_call: TRBV27
clone_size: NA
cdr3_aa: CASSLQGLSGYTF
cdr3_nt: TGTGCCAGCAGTTTACAGGGTTTGAGTGGCTACACCTTC

j_call: TRBJ1-3
d_call: NA
v_call: TRBV5-4
clone_size: NA
cdr3_aa: CASSRGQSGENTIYF
cdr3_nt: TGTGCCAGCAGCCGTGGACAATCGGGGGAAAACACCATATATTTT

j_call: TRBJ2-7
d_call: NA
v_call: TRBV7-8
clone_size: NA
cdr3_aa: CASSLEEGTEQYF
cdr3_nt: TGTGCCAGCAGCTTAGAGGAGGGTACAGAGCAGTACTTC

j_call: TRBJ1-4
d_call: TRBD1
v_call: TRBV7-2
clone_size: NA
cdr3_aa: CASSPQGEKLFF
cdr3_nt: TGTGCCAGCAGCCCACAGGGGGAAAAACTGTTTTTT

j_call: TRBJ2-1
d_call: TRBD2
v_call: TRBV5-1
clone_size: NA
cdr3_aa: CASSLLAGFPNEQFF
cdr3_nt: TGCGCCAGCAGCTTGTTAGCGGGATTTCCCAATGAGCAGTTCTTC

j_call: TRBJ2-7
d_call: TRBD2
v_call: TRBV5-1
clone_size: NA
cdr3_aa: CASSLSGGYEQYF
cdr3_nt: TGCGCCAGCAGCTTGTCGGGGGGGTACGAGCAGTACTTC

j_call: TRBJ2-7
d_call: TRBD1
v_call: TRBV19
clone_size: NA
cdr3_aa: CASSRGDRVNEQYF
cdr3_nt: TGTGCCAGTAGCCGTGGGGACAGGGTTAACGAGCAGTACTTC

j_call: TRBJ2-7
d_call: TRBD1
v_call: TRBV29-1
clone_size: NA
cdr3_aa: CSAGQAFGYSEQYF
cdr3_nt: TGCAGCGCCGGACAGGCGTTCGGTTACTCCGAGCAGTACTTC

j_call: TRBJ2-5
d_call: TRBD2
v_call: TRBV4-2
clone_size: once
cdr3_aa: CASSRLAGEETQYF
cdr3_nt: TGTGCCAGCAGCCGACTAGCGGGGGAAGAGACCCAGTACTTC

j_call: TRBJ2-4
d_call: NA
v_call: TRBV6-1
clone_size: NA
cdr3_aa: CASTEGGIGKNIQYF
cdr3_nt: TGTGCCAGCACCGAAGGCGGAATTGGCAAAAACATTCAGTACTTC

j_call: TRBJ2-3
d_call: NA
v_call: TRBV4-1
clone_size: NA
cdr3_aa: CASSQGVRLAGTDTQYF
cdr3_nt: TGCGCCAGCAGCCAAGGTGTGAGGCTAGCCGGAACAGATACGCAGTATTTT

j_call: TRBJ2-3
d_call: TRBD2
v_call: TRBV19
clone_size: few
cdr3_aa: CASSILAGTSTDTQYF
cdr3_nt: TGTGCCAGTAGTATACTAGCGGGAACTAGCACAGATACGCAGTATTTT

j_call: TRBJ1-1
d_call: NA
v_call: TRBV6-6
clone_size: few
cdr3_aa: CASTPRGAFSEAFF
cdr3_nt: TGTGCCTCCACCCCCCGAGGAGCATTTTCTGAAGCTTTCTTT

j_call: TRBJ2-7
d_call: NA
v_call: TRBV20-1
clone_size: NA
cdr3_aa: CSAAGTYEQYF
cdr3_nt: TGCAGTGCCGCGGGAACCTACGAGCAGTACTTC

j_call: TRBJ2-1
d_call: TRBD1
v_call: TRBV5-4
clone_size: NA
cdr3_aa: CASSPTGDSYNEQFF
cdr3_nt: TGTGCCAGCAGCCCCACAGGGGATTCCTACAATGAGCAGTTCTTC

j_call: TRBJ2-1
d_call: TRBD2
v_call: TRBV7-8
clone_size: few
cdr3_aa: CASSLDLAGVEQFF
cdr3_nt: TGTGCCAGCAGCTTAGACCTAGCGGGAGTTGAGCAGTTCTTC

j_call: TRBJ2-2
d_call: NA
v_call: TRBV7-9
clone_size: NA
cdr3_aa: CASSLRTPSGELFF
cdr3_nt: TGTGCCAGCAGCTTAAGGACTCCATCCGGGGAGCTGTTTTTT

j_call: TRBJ1-4
d_call: NA
v_call: TRBV18
clone_size: NA
cdr3_aa: CASSLGGPESEKLFF
cdr3_nt: TGTGCCAGCTCACTCGGAGGACCAGAGAGTGAAAAACTGTTTTTT

j_call: TRBJ2-4
d_call: TRBD1
v_call: TRBV19
clone_size: NA
cdr3_aa: CASSIIIGTGKNIQYF
cdr3_nt: TGTGCCAGTAGTATAATTATCGGGACAGGGAAAAACATTCAGTACTTC

j_call: TRBJ1-4
d_call: TRBD1
v_call: TRBV11-2
clone_size: NA
cdr3_aa: CASSQLMMTGAINEKLFF
cdr3_nt: TGTGCCAGCAGCCAATTAATGATGACAGGGGCAATTAATGAAAAACTGTTTTTT